These 13 T cell receptor beta chains were sequenced from one sample in a study of T cells after somatic rescue of genetic block. Sequencing was performed with immunoSEQ multiplex PCR; in TCRdb, only in-frame clones are kept and a portion is missing. The sample yields about 14,000 clones, roughly 72% seen once. The sequenced material came from peripheral blood mononuclear cells (PBMCs). These receptors were taken from a boy between 5 and 17 years old.

The gene calls are TRBV28 and TRBJ2-5; D possibly corresponds to TRBD1 (7 bases). The CDR3 spans 13 residues. The V end lost 5 bases, the J end lost 5 bases, and 12 bases lay between the germline ends. Germline CDR1 MDHEN, CDR2 SYDVKM. The DNA of the CDR3 is TGTGCCAGCAGTCCGACAGGGAGGGAGACCCAGTACTTC. Protein product: CASSPTGRETQYF.

The chain is built from TRBV28 and TRBJ1-3; D not resolved. The germline gives CDR1 MDHEN, CDR2 SYDVKM. V was cut by 5 bases and J by 1 base, with 9 bases left in between. This CDR3 is 14 amino acids long. CDR3 amino acids: CASSAPGSGNTIYF. The CDR3 DNA reads as TGTGCCAGCAGTGCCCCGGGATCTGGAAACACCATATATTTT.

As to this clone: This CDR3 is also generated by other DNA sequences in the sample. This chain links TRBV28 with TRBJ2-1, with TRBD1 identical over 7 bases. The germline CDR1 and CDR2 sequences are MDHEN and SYDVKM. The V gene end was trimmed by 5 bases and the J gene end by 6 bases; junction bases not matched to a gene: 10. The CDR3 length is 15 residues. The CDR3 loop is CASSRRDRVVNEQFF. DNA of the CDR3: TGTGCCAGCAGTCGCCGAGACAGGGTCGTCAATGAGCAGTTCTTC.

This chain joins TRBV28 and TRBJ2-2; D ambiguous. Germline loops: CDR1 MDHEN, CDR2 SYDVKM. The CDR3 is 11 amino acids. V lost 8 bases and J lost 4, with 5 bases in between. Written as DNA, the CDR3 is TGTGCCAGCCTCTCCACCGGGGAGCTGTTTTTT. Translated: CASLSTGELFF. The full variable domain, its missing parts supplied by reference TRBV28 and TRBJ2-2, is DVKVTQSSRYLVKRTGEKVFLECVQDMDHENMFWYRQDPGLGLRLIYFSYDVKMKEKGDIPEGYSVSREKKERFSLILESASTNQTSMYLCASLSTGELFFGEGSRLTVL.

This clone counts as medium-sized. This chain links TRBV13 with TRBJ2-2; no clear D gene. Looked up from germline, CDR1 is PRHDT and CDR2 is FYEKMQ (reference sequence). The CDR3 sequence is 13 residues long. Deletions cut 6 bases from V and 3 bases from J, with 8 bases between. The CDR3 bases are TGTGCCAGCAGTTTCCAGGACACCGGGGAGCTGTTTTTT. This encodes CASSFQDTGELFF. Full variable domain (missing parts from reference TRBV13 and TRBJ2-2): AAGVIQSPRHLIKEKRETATLKCYPIPRHDTVYWYQQGPGQDPQFLISFYEKMQSDKGSIPDRFSAQQFSDYHSELNMSSLELGDSALYFCASSFQDTGELFFGEGSRLTVL.

This chain connects TRBV6-5 to TRBJ1-1; no firm D call. Germline V gene sequence: CDR1 MNHEY, CDR2 SVGAGI. The CDR3 runs 13 residues. V was cut by 7 bases and J by 1 base, with 10 bases left in between. Here the CDR3 DNA reads TGTGCCAGCAAGAGGATATCGAACACTGAAGCTTTCTTT. Translating gives CASKRISNTEAFF.

This clone was seen a handful of times. The rearrangement joins TRBV11-3 to TRBJ2-1; TRBD2 matches 8 bases. Unmatched junction bases numbered 12, after V lost 5 bases and J lost 9 bases. There are 15 residues in the CDR3. CDR1 and CDR2 (germline): SGHNT, YENEEA. CDR3 loop: CASSPRSGGFIEQFF. In DNA form, the CDR3 reads TGTGCCAGCAGCCCCCGGAGCGGGGGTTTCATTGAGCAGTTCTTC.

V gene TRBV5-4 combines with J gene TRBJ1-6; D not resolved. V was shortened by 2 bases and J by 6 bases, with 12 bases between the two germline ends. Looked up from germline, CDR1 is SGHNT and CDR2 is YYREEE (reference sequence). This CDR3 has 15 residues. CDR3 nucleotides: TGTGCCAGCAGCTTTGGTGGGGAGTTTAATTCACCCCTCCACTTT. Protein product: CASSFGGEFNSPLHF. Full variable domain (remainder filled in from reference TRBV5-4 and TRBJ1-6): ETGVTQSPTHLIKTRGQQVTLRCSSQSGHNTVSWYQQALGQGPQFIFQYYREEENGRGNFPPRFSGLQFPNYSSELNVNALELDDSALYLCASSFGGEFNSPLHFGNGTRLTVT.

V usage is TRBV5-5 and J usage is TRBJ1-4; weak D call: TRBD1 (6 bases). Trimming pared 4 bases from V and 3 bases from J, leaving 19 bases between. Germline V lookup: CDR1 SGHKS, CDR2 YYEKEE (reference sequence). This CDR3 region has 17 residues. The CDR3 DNA is TGTGCCAGCAGCACCCGGGGGCTCGGTGGCTCTAATGAAAAACTGTTTTTT. Translated, it gives CASSTRGLGGSNEKLFF. Based on the CDR3 plus reference TRBV5-5 and TRBJ1-4, the full variable domain is DAGVTQSPTHLIKTRGQQVTLRCSPISGHKSVSWYQQVLGQGPQFIFQYYEKEERGRGNFPDRFSARQFPNYSSELNVNALLLGDSALYLCASSTRGLGGSNEKLFFGSGTQLSVL.

In nucleotides, the CDR3 is TGTGCCACCAGCGGCTGGCGACAGGAGGATCAAGAGACCCAGTACTTC. Amino acids: CATSGWRQEDQETQYF. The chain employs TRBV15 and TRBJ2-5, with D possibly TRBD1 on 6 matching bases. Germline CDR1 and CDR2: LNHNV and YYDKDF (reference sequence). The CDR3 consists of 16 residues. Trimming cost V 5 bases and J 2 bases, with 18 bases left between them.

The chain is built from TRBV12-2 and TRBJ2-5; the D call TRBD2 from the table was never checked on the DNA. TRBV12-2 counts as a pseudogene. This CDR3 spans 16 amino acids. CDR3 loop: CASRLVCGLAVSIQYF. The CDR3 DNA reads TGTGCAAGTCGCTTAGTATGTGGACTAGCGGTTTCCATCCAGTACTTC.

The genes are TRBV5-1 and TRBJ1-2, with TRBD1 identical over 8 bases. With V trimmed by 0 bases and J by 4 bases, 5 bases remained unmatched. From germline, CDR1 is SGHRS and CDR2 YFSETQ. CDR3 size: 15 residues. DNA of the CDR3: TGCGCCAGCAGCTTGGCAGGGACAGGCTCCTATGGCTACACCTTC. Translation: CASSLAGTGSYGYTF.

Only a few counts were recorded for this clone. The chain employs TRBV7-3 and TRBJ2-1; tentatively, D is TRBD2 (6 bases). Between the trimmed V and J ends, which lost 5 bases and 7 bases, there was a span of 12 bases. The CDR3 is 13 amino acids. The germline gives CDR1 SGHTA, CDR2 FQGTGA. CDR3 sequence reads: CASSRGSPNEQFF. The CDR3 DNA follows: TGTGCCAGCAGCCGGGGGAGCCCGAATGAGCAGTTCTTC.